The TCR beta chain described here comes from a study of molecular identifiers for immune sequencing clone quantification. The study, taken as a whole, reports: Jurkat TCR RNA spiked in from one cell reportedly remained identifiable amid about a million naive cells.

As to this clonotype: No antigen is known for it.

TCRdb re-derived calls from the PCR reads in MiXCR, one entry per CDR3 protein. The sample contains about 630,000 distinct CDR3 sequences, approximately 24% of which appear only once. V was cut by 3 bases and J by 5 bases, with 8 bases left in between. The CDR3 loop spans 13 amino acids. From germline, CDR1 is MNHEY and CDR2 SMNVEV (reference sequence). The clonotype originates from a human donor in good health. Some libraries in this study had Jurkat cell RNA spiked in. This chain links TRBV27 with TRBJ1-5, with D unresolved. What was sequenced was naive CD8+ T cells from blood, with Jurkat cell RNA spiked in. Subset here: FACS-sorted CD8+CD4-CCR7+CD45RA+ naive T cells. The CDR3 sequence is CASSFLSDQPQHF. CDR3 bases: TGTGCCAGCAGTTTCCTAAGTGATCAGCCCCAGCATTTT.